This T cell receptor beta chain was captured by sequencing in a study of cytomegalovirus exposure and HLA in healthy donors. The germline V and J ends were trimmed by 0 bases and 8 bases, with 16 bases remaining between them. CDR1 MNHEY and CDR2 SMNVEV come from the germline V gene (reference sequence). CDR3 size: 15 residues. The primer mix had 60 Vbeta and 13 Jbeta primers. Clones were read by immunoSEQ multiplex PCR, and TCRdb kept only the in-frame ones, dropping some. This table has about 150,000 clones, 80% to 90% appearing once. The rearrangement uses TRBV27 and TRBJ1-1; weak D call: TRBD1 (5 bases). What was sequenced was PBMCs. The receptor's source is a boy younger than 10 in good health and CMV-seronegative. CDR3 in amino acids: CASSLSGGGLGEAFF. In DNA form, the CDR3 reads TGTGCCAGCAGTTTATCCGGTGGGGGGTTGGGAGAAGCTTTCTTT.